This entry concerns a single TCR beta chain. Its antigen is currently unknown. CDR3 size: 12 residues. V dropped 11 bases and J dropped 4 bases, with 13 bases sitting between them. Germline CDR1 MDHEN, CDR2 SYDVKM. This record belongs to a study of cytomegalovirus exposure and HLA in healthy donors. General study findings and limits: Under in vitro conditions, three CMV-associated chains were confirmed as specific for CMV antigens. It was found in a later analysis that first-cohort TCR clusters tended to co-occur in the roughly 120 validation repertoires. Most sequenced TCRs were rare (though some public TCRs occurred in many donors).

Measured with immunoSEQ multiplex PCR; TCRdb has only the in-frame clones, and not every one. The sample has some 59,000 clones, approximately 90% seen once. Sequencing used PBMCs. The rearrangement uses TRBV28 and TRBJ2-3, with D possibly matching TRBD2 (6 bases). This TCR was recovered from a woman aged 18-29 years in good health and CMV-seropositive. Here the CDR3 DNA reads TGTGCCGCCTCGGGCGGGGCAGATACGCAGTATTTT. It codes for CAASGGADTQYF. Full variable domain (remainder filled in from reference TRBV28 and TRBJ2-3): DVKVTQSSRYLVKRTGEKVFLECVQDMDHENMFWYRQDPGLGLRLIYFSYDVKMKEKGDIPEGYSVSREKKERFSLILESASTNQTSMYLCAASGGADTQYFGPGTRLTVL.